This T cell receptor (beta chain) was captured by sequencing in a study of tumor-infiltrating lymphocytes in primary liver carcinoma listed by TCRdb under 2017. For the study in its entirety: Of the five patients, three men and two women aged 30 to 69 years, four had hepatocellular carcinoma and one had combined HCC and intrahepatic cholangiocarcinoma. Roughly 3.65 to 7.13 million productive TCRbeta reads were obtained per sample, and no significant difference in read depth was found between tissue types. TCRbeta repertoire sequencing covered roughly 35 specimens from 5 patients: 25 or so tumor regions, 5 adjacent noncancerous liver tissues and 5 peripheral blood samples. Tumors of the five patients were stage T1-T3 N0M0 with maximum diameters of roughly 4 to 11 cm. To link TCRbeta repertoire diversity with the local molecular phenotype, the roughly 23 tumor region samples were profiled using Agilent mRNA microarrays. Technical replicate repertoires showed high reproducibility, with mean shared-clone rates about 0.88 and correlation coefficients above 0.95. TCRbeta repertoire sequencing, expression microarrays and whole-exome sequencing were combined in the study across five regions of each liver tumor, with adjacent normal tissue and blood also included. Overall results and qualifications from the work: Repertoire overlap was higher between tumor regions (mean about 36%) than tumor-adjacent (17%) or tumor-blood (about 15%) pairs, consistent with antigen-driven expansion. Only the TCR beta chain was sequenced, so true repertoire diversity is likely underestimated because unpaired alpha chains were not captured. The study included only four to six patients, and the authors note findings should be validated in a larger study. Comparison of CD4+ and CD8+ T cell repertoires was precluded by the use of bulk unsorted samples. Compared with blood, tumors had a significantly larger share of the repertoire taken up by the top 250 clones (p = 0.039). Only about 7-24% of top clones were found in all five regions of a tumor, suggesting spatial heterogeneity of tumor-infiltrating T cells.

With regard to this clonotype: Its antigen remains unidentified. A much bigger clone sits one base away, suggesting this may be a read error.

Total RNA and DNA were co-extracted from about 19-30 mg of bulk tissue with the AllPrep DNA/RNA mini kit, without cell sorting. Four to six patients with histopathologically diagnosed primary liver carcinoma underwent surgical resection in China between 2015 and early 2016. Chronic HBV infection was present in the patients, and the patients were treatment-naive at sampling. Each tumor was sampled at five spatially separated regions: the superior, inferior, left-lateral and right-lateral poles and the tumor centre. According to histology, viable tumor cells made up more than 85% of every tumor sample. Fresh tumor and adjacent tissue pieces were bisected; one half was stored in RNAlater at -80°C, the other sent for histology. From cysteine to phenylalanine, the CDR3 is 19 amino acids long. Only the CDR3 region is kept as DNA, spanning 57 bases read in frame from base 1. The germline V gene supplies CDR1 SGHDN and CDR2 FVKESK.

TCRbeta-specific cDNA was reverse-transcribed from about 0.45 ug total RNA using a constant-region primer and ProtoScript II reverse transcriptase. TCRbeta libraries were built with three nested multiplex PCR rounds, a slightly modified ARM-PCR procedure. Each of the first two PCR rounds ran for about 10 cycles and used multiplex TRBV1-TRBV30 forward primers together with a Cbeta reverse primer. Sample barcodes and Illumina adapters were added in a final 25-cycle PCR using Deep VentR polymerase. Before sequencing, amplicons between 200 and 500 bp were purified from gel using a QIAquick gel extraction kit. The TCRbeta amplicons were sequenced with 250-bp paired-end reads on an Illumina HiSeq 2500. For the original study's pipeline: To recover full CDR3 sequences, reads were quality-trimmed using Trimmomatic v0.33 and paired reads were then merged using FLASH v1.2.11. V, D and J germline segments were assigned to the rearranged TCRbeta sequences using MiGEC v1.2.1b. Clonotype statistics and Shannon-Wiener diversity indices were calculated with VDJtools v1.0.0. Except for diversity analysis, only each sample's 250 most abundant clonotypes were used in subsequent analyses to reduce sampling bias. TCRdb reworked the public reads: Q25 trimming with fastp, MiXCR clone assembly, productive beta chains retained. One record per CDR3 amino acid sequence lists the most common genes and DNA. TCRdb's processing, not the authors' own work, is the source of the V and J calls. The sample yields more than 90,000 distinct CDR3 sequences; around 73% were counted once. The top ten clones comprise 12% of the sample.

The rearranged segments are TRBV14 and TRBJ2-7, with 8 middle bases fitting TRBD1. This TCR was recovered from a woman aged 55-70 years with primary liver carcinoma and hepatitis B virus infection. Sequencing input: liver tumor tissue from sampling region 2. What the cell subset or site label conveys for this sample: tumor region T2, inferior pole. The bases are TGTGCCACCAGCCTACAAAAAGGACAGGGAAGAGTCCTGACCGACGAGCAGTACTTC. It translates to CATSLQKGQGRVLTDEQYF. With the rest looked up from the reference TRBV14 and TRBJ2-7 genes rather than sequenced, the full variable domain is EAGVTQFPSHSVIEKGQTVTLRCDPISGHDNLYWYRRVMGKEIKFLLHFVKESKQDESGMPNNRFLAERTGGTYSTLKVQPAELEDSGVYFCATSLQKGQGRVLTDEQYFGPGTRLTVT.